The 10 T cell receptor beta chains below were found in one sample sequenced in a study of neoadjuvant nivolumab and ipilimumab in lung cancer. Assay: immunoSEQ multiplex PCR; the TCRdb copy retains only in-frame clones and omits some. This sample has tens of thousands of clones, with approximately 83% found just once. Sample: tumor tissue, taken after neoadjuvant nivolumab, alone or with ipilimumab, at or shortly before surgery. These receptor sequences come from an adult with non-small cell lung cancer.

The chain couples TRBV2 to TRBJ1-1; possibly TRBD1 for D (6 bases). Per germline, CDR1 SNHLY and CDR2 FYNNEI. The CDR3 is 16 residues long. The V and J ends lost 6 bases and 4 bases respectively, with 21 bases between them. The CDR3: CASSATGKGRSTEAFF. The CDR3 nucleotides are TGTGCCAGCAGCGCAACAGGGAAAGGGCGTAGCACTGAAGCTTTCTTT.

This chain uses TRBV5-4 with TRBJ2-6; D gene ambiguous. Germline lookup yields CDR1 SGHNT and CDR2 YYREEE (reference sequence). The CDR3 runs 16 residues. V lost 0 bases and J 0 bases, leaving 7 bases between the germline ends. The CDR3 nucleotides are TGTGCCAGCAGCTTGGAACGCTACTCTGGGGCCAACGTCCTGACTTTC. This gives the protein CASSLERYSGANVLTF.

The rearrangement uses TRBV28 and TRBJ1-2, with D maybe TRBD1 (5 bases). CDR3 size: 14 residues. Trimming pared 4 bases from V and 7 bases from J, leaving 16 bases between. Looked up from germline, CDR1 is MDHEN and CDR2 is SYDVKM. CDR3 amino acids: CASSSTGTGTGYTF. The CDR3 nucleotides read TGTGCCAGCAGTTCGACCGGGACGGGCACTGGCTACACCTTC.

This clone was observed a handful of times. The chain uses TRBV6-5 and TRBJ1-5; D not resolved. Germline loops: CDR1 MNHEY, CDR2 SVGAGI. V was clipped by 1 base and J by 5 bases, with 12 bases between them. The CDR3 is 15 residues long. CDR3 loop: CASSYLGGPDQPQHF. CDR3 nucleotide sequence: TGTGCCAGCAGTTACTTGGGAGGGCCTGATCAGCCCCAGCATTTT.

A few counts support this clone. The chain joins TRBV9 to TRBJ2-6; no clear D gene. The V end lost 0 bases, the J end lost 4 bases, and 14 bases lay between the germline ends. The CDR3 consists of 17 residues. Germline V CDR1 and CDR2: SGDLS, YYNGEE. CDR3 residues: CASSVAGFSLGANVLTF. As DNA, the CDR3 is TGTGCCAGCAGCGTAGCTGGCTTCTCTCTGGGGGCCAACGTCCTGACTTTC.

The chain employs TRBV10-3 and TRBJ2-7; 10 bases fit TRBD2. Trimming removed 4 bases from V and 3 bases from J; junction bases left unmatched: 12. CDR3 length: 17 residues. CDR1 ENHRY and CDR2 SYGVKD come from the germline V gene. CDR3 nucleotide sequence: TGTGCCATCAGTGGGGTGAATAGCGGGAGGTCTTACTACGAGCAGTACTTC. Translated, it gives CAISGVNSGRSYYEQYF.

This clone was seen just once. The CDR3, as DNA: TGTGCCAGCAGCCCACGACAAGCCGGGACGATTTTCACCGGGGAGCTGTTTTTT. It specifies CASSPRQAGTIFTGELFF. This chain connects TRBV4-2 to TRBJ2-2, with D perhaps matching TRBD1 or TRBD2 (5 bases each). The V gene's germline CDR1 is LGHNA and CDR2 YNFKEQ. The V end was cut by 4 bases, the J end by 4 bases, with 22 bases between. This CDR3 contains 18 residues.

This clone was counted a few times. The CDR3 DNA sequence: TGTGCCAGCAGCGGCCCAAGACAGGGGGCAATTGGGAACACTGAAGCTTTCTTT. This encodes CASSGPRQGAIGNTEAFF. The rearrangement links TRBV7-9 to TRBJ1-1; 10 bases map to TRBD1. The CDR3 totals 18 residues. The J segment lost 1 base and the V segment lost 5 bases, leaving 13 bases of the junction unmatched. CDR1 is SEHNR and CDR2 is FQNEAQ in the germline V gene (reference sequence).

The CDR3 nucleotides read TGTGCCAGCTCCCCGGGAAGCGGGAGGGCGGTCAATGAGCAGTTCTTC. Protein product: CASSPGSGRAVNEQFF. The chain links TRBV18 to TRBJ2-1; 10 nucleotides line up with TRBD2. Trimming cost V 6 bases and J 6 bases; bases outside gene matches: 11. The germline V gene has CDR1 KGHSH and CDR2 LQKENI. This CDR3 contains 16 residues.

In its sample, this clone was seen once. The gene calls are TRBV5-4 and TRBJ1-2; D is perhaps TRBD1 (6 bases). Looked up from germline, CDR1 is SGHNT and CDR2 is YYREEE (reference sequence). The CDR3 covers 14 residues. Trimming pared 0 bases from V and 2 bases from J, leaving 8 bases between. CDR3 nucleotide sequence: TGTGCCAGCAGCTTGGACAGGGCAAACTATGGCTACACCTTC. The encoded protein is CASSLDRANYGYTF.